These 14 T cell receptor beta chains were all obtained from the same sample, sequenced in a study of T-cell memory formation after mild COVID-19. TCRdb re-called the 5' RACE reads through MiXCR, storing one row per CDR3 protein. The repertoire holds roughly 340,000 distinct CDR3 sequences, 15% seen once, with more than 20% in the top ten. The material sequenced was PBMCs or a T cell subset sorted from them (not recorded which). These receptors were taken from a young man who had mild COVID-19 (a few samples of this study predate the infection). Cell type and time point are not known.

This clonotype has only a few counts. V is TRBV2 and J is TRBJ2-1; a possible D gene is TRBD1 (5 bases). Germline V CDR1 and CDR2: SNHLY, FYNNEI. V dropped 8 bases and J dropped 3 bases, with 11 bases sitting between them. This CDR3 is built from 13 residues. The CDR3 DNA reads as TGTGCCAGCCAGCAGGGCCACTACAATGAGCAGTTCTTC. It translates to CASQQGHYNEQFF.

This clonotype appeared a few times. V gene TRBV9 combines with J gene TRBJ1-4, with a weak D call TRBD1 (5 bases). V lost 0 bases, J lost 3 bases, and 9 bases lay in between. CDR1 and CDR2 from the germline V gene are SGDLS and YYNGEE. CDR3 length: 15 amino acids. CDR3 nucleotides: TGTGCCAGCAGCGTAGGGGTCAGGGCTAATGAAAAACTGTTTTTT. Protein product: CASSVGVRANEKLFF.

This clonotype was seen at least ten times. V and J are TRBV29-1 and TRBJ1-1; D is uncertain. The V gene's germline CDR1 is SQVTM and CDR2 ANQGSEA. The CDR3 is made up of 10 amino acids. The CDR3 reads CMVTNTEAFF. CDR3 nucleotides: TGCATGGTTACGAACACTGAAGCTTTCTTT. Full variable domain (missing parts from reference TRBV29-1 and TRBJ1-1): SAVISQKPSRDICQRGTSLTIQCQVDSQVTMMFWYRQQPGQSLTLIATANQGSEATYESGFVIDKFPISRPNLTFSTLTVSNMSPEDSSIYLCMVTNTEAFFGQGTRLTVV.

The J gene is TRBJ2-7, the V gene TRBV28; perhaps D is TRBD1 or TRBD2 (5 bases each). V lost 6 bases and J lost 7, with 16 bases in between. There are 13 residues in the CDR3. Germline CDR1 MDHEN, CDR2 SYDVKM. The CDR3 spells CASRKTASGEQYV. In DNA form, the CDR3 reads TGTGCCAGCAGAAAGACAGCTTCGGGGGAGCAGTACGTC.

This clonotype was observed a handful of times. This chain joins TRBV7-9 and TRBJ2-5, with 8 bases identical to TRBD1. From germline, CDR1 is SEHNR and CDR2 FQNEAQ (reference sequence). The CDR3 is 16 residues long. V gave up 5 bases and J gave up 4 bases; unmatched junction bases: 12. The CDR3 region is CASSPPPGGRTETQYF. CDR3 coding DNA: TGTGCCAGCAGCCCGCCTCCAGGGGGCCGGACAGAGACCCAGTACTTC.

The chain employs TRBV4-1 and TRBJ1-5, with 8 positions matching TRBD1. Germline-derived CDR1 and CDR2 are MGHRA and YSYEKL. With 4 bases clipped from V and 9 bases from J, the junction kept 11 bases outside the gene matches. This CDR3 contains 15 residues. The CDR3 sequence is CASSLIQGGPRPQHF. The CDR3 DNA reads as TGCGCCAGCAGCCTAATACAGGGGGGCCCTCGGCCCCAGCATTTT.

The genes are TRBV5-8 and TRBJ2-5; 15 bases map to TRBD2. V lost 4 bases to trimming and J lost 3 bases; unmatched junction nucleotides: 7. The V gene's germline CDR1 is SGHTS and CDR2 YDEGEE. The CDR3 loop spans 17 amino acids. Here the CDR3 reads CASSPGLAGGGKETQYF. The CDR3 nucleotides read TGTGCCAGCAGCCCCGGACTAGCGGGGGGGGGCAAAGAGACCCAGTACTTC.

Only a few counts were recorded for this clonotype. V usage is TRBV4-1 and J usage is TRBJ1-4; D might be TRBD1 (5 bases). This CDR3 spans 16 amino acids. V was clipped by 4 bases and J by 5 bases, with 17 bases between them. Germline CDR1 and CDR2: MGHRA and YSYEKL. The DNA of the CDR3 is TGCGCCAGCAGCCTCCGGGGCCTGCCGGAGAATGAAAAACTGTTTTTT. Translating it yields CASSLRGLPENEKLFF.

The gene calls are TRBV20-1 and TRBJ1-1, with TRBD1 as a possible D gene (5 bases). V gave up 0 bases and J gave up 7 bases, with 15 bases separating them. The CDR3 has 14 residues. The germline CDR1 and CDR2 sequences are DFQATT and SNEGSKA (reference sequence). CDR3 region: CSARDPQGRVEAFF. The CDR3 bases are TGCAGTGCTAGAGATCCCCAGGGAAGAGTTGAAGCTTTCTTT.

This clonotype occurred a few times. The rearrangement uses TRBV4-1 and TRBJ2-2; no reliable D call. V was shortened by 5 bases and J by 7 bases, with 8 bases between the two germline ends. CDR3 length: 12 residues. The V gene's germline CDR1 is MGHRA and CDR2 YSYEKL. CDR3 bases: TGCGCCAGCAGCTCGCACAGCGGGGAGCTGTTTTTT. This sequence encodes CASSSHSGELFF.

In this sample, this clonotype turned up a few times. V and J are TRBV7-2 and TRBJ2-3, with 8 bases that match TRBD2. The CDR3 covers 17 residues. CDR1 is SGHTA, CDR2 FQGNSA, per germline. Trimming at V came to 8 bases and at J to 4 bases, leaving 17 bases not matched to a gene. In DNA form, the CDR3 reads TGTGCCAGCCGGTTGGGCTGGACTAGCATACTCCCAGATACGCAGTATTTT. This translates into CASRLGWTSILPDTQYF. Full variable domain (outside the CDR3, taken from reference TRBV7-2 and TRBJ2-3): GAGVSQSPSNKVTEKGKDVELRCDPISGHTALYWYRQSLGQGLEFLIYFQGNSAPDKSGLPSDRFSAERTGGSVSTLTIQRTQQEDSAVYLCASRLGWTSILPDTQYFGPGTRLTVL.

The J gene is TRBJ2-5, the V gene TRBV6-5; D assignment may be TRBD1 or TRBD2 (5 bases each). The V gene's germline CDR1 is MNHEY and CDR2 SVGAGI. CDR3 length equals 14 residues. Trimming removed 0 bases from V and 5 bases from J, with 10 bases in between. The CDR3 protein is CASSYSRDGETQYF. As DNA, the CDR3 is TGTGCCAGCAGTTACTCCCGGGACGGGGAGACCCAGTACTTC.

The V and J genes are TRBV24-1 and TRBJ1-4; 8 bases map to TRBD1. This CDR3 contains 15 residues. Trimming cost V 0 bases and J 7 bases; bases outside gene matches: 3. Germline assignment: CDR1 KGHDR and CDR2 SFDVKD. The CDR3 loop reads CATSDLRDRGEKLFF. The CDR3 DNA sequence: TGTGCCACCAGTGATTTGCGTGACAGGGGTGAAAAACTGTTTTTT.

The chain links TRBV20-1 to TRBJ2-3; D might be TRBD1 (5 bases). V was clipped by 2 bases and J by 6 bases, with 21 bases between them. The CDR3 contains 16 residues. Germline values: CDR1 DFQATT, CDR2 SNEGSKA (reference sequence). The CDR3 nucleotides read TGCAGTGCTAGACCCCCCAGGGTGGTAGTGGGGGATACGCAGTATTTT. This gives the protein CSARPPRVVVGDTQYF.